Listed here are 32 T cell receptor beta chains from one sample, sequenced in a study of beta chain features in type 1 diabetes. General study points: Patients with Type 1 diabetes showed moderately but significantly shorter TCRB CDR3s in all four CD4+ subsets.

Since all of the isolated RNA was reverse transcribed, expressed TCRB transcripts were what got sequenced. The table came from immunoSEQ multiplex PCR; TCRdb's copy has only in-frame clones and leaves some out. The repertoire holds 160,000 or so clones, with 7% to 9.5% as singletons. Their cognate antigens are unknown. The sequenced sample was central memory CD4+ T cells from blood. The receptors derive from a woman aged 25 to 45 with type 1 diabetes.

This chain joins TRBV19 and TRBJ2-1; D might be TRBD1 (5 bases). V lost 6 bases to trimming and J lost 8 bases, with 20 bases between them. The CDR3 covers 15 residues. In germline, CDR1 is LNHDA, CDR2 SQIVND (reference sequence). CDR3 DNA: TGTGCCAGTAGCAAAGTATGGGCAGGGTGGCATGAGCAGTTCTTC. Amino acid sequence: CASSKVWAGWHEQFF. Looking up the rest from reference TRBV19 and TRBJ2-1 gives the full variable domain: DGGITQSPKYLFRKEGQNVTLSCEQNLNHDAMYWYRQDPGQGLRLIYYSQIVNDFQKGDIAEGYSVSREKKESFPLTVTSAQKNPTAFYLCASSKVWAGWHEQFFGPGTRLTVL.

The genes are TRBV19 and TRBJ2-1, with D perhaps matching TRBD1 (6 bases). The CDR3 runs to 15 residues. The ends were cut back, 6 bases at V and 4 bases at J, with 16 bases in the middle. CDR1 and CDR2 from the germline V gene are LNHDA and SQIVND (reference sequence). The CDR3 nucleotides read TGTGCCAGTAGACCCCAGCGGACAGAGTACAATGAGCAGTTCTTC. It yields the protein CASRPQRTEYNEQFF. The whole variable domain, remainder taken from reference TRBV19 and TRBJ2-1, is DGGITQSPKYLFRKEGQNVTLSCEQNLNHDAMYWYRQDPGQGLRLIYYSQIVNDFQKGDIAEGYSVSREKKESFPLTVTSAQKNPTAFYLCASRPQRTEYNEQFFGPGTRLTVL.

This chain connects TRBV5-1 to TRBJ2-3; 12 bases are shared with TRBD2. CDR1 and CDR2 from the germline V gene are SGHRS and YFSETQ. This CDR3 is 18 amino acids long. V shed 0 bases and J 2 bases; nucleotides not matched to a gene: 7. The CDR3 coding sequence is TGCGCCAGCAGCTTGGGGACTAGCGGGACACAAGCCACAGATACGCAGTATTTT. It is translated as CASSLGTSGTQATDTQYF. Combining the CDR3 with reference TRBV5-1 and TRBJ2-3 gives the whole variable domain KAGVTQTPRYLIKTRGQQVTLSCSPISGHRSVSWYQQTPGQGLQFLFEYFSETQRNKGNFPGRFSGRQFSNSRSEMNVSTLELGDSALYLCASSLGTSGTQATDTQYFGPGTRLTVL.

This clone showed up just a few times. The chain carries TRBV28 and TRBJ2-1; D remains ambiguous. The CDR3 runs to 13 residues. Germline loops: CDR1 MDHEN, CDR2 SYDVKM. Trimming removed 2 bases from V and 6 bases from J, with 8 bases in between. The CDR3 region has the DNA TGTGCCAGCAGTTTAGATCGGGTCAATGAGCAGTTCTTC. Translated: CASSLDRVNEQFF.

This clone was observed a few times. The chain is built from TRBV30 and TRBJ2-1; 15 positions agree with TRBD2. The CDR3 is made up of 15 amino acids. CDR1 is GTSNPN and CDR2 is SVGIG in the germline V gene (reference sequence). Germline trimming cut 2 bases from V and 10 bases from J; bases unmatched to any gene: 6. The CDR3 spells CAWSFGLAGGGEQFF. CDR3 DNA sequence: TGTGCCTGGAGTTTTGGACTAGCGGGAGGGGGAGAGCAGTTCTTC.

Only a few counts were recorded for this clone. This sequence joins TRBV7-9 and TRBJ2-1; the D gene is possibly TRBD1 (6 bases). V was pared by 0 bases and J by 5 bases, with 20 bases between. In germline, CDR1 is SEHNR, CDR2 FQNEAQ (reference sequence). The CDR3 loop spans 18 amino acids. The CDR3 DNA reads TGTGCCAGCAGCTTAGCTCTCACGGACCCCAGGGGACACAATGAGCAGTTCTTC. Translating gives CASSLALTDPRGHNEQFF. The variable domain in full, completed from reference TRBV7-9 and TRBJ2-1, reads DTGVSQNPRHKITKRGQNVTFRCDPISEHNRLYWYRQTLGQGPEFLTYFQNEAQLEKSRLLSDRFSAERPKGSFSTLEIQRTEQGDSAMYLCASSLALTDPRGHNEQFFGPGTRLTVL.

This chain uses TRBV7-3 with TRBJ2-1; D perhaps matches TRBD2 (5 bases). CDR3 length: 16 amino acids. From germline, CDR1 is SGHTA and CDR2 FQGTGA. V was shortened by 5 bases and J by 5 bases, with 19 bases between the two germline ends. DNA of the CDR3: TGTGCCAGCAGCCCAACCTGGGCTAGCAGAGACAATGAGCAGTTCTTC. It translates to CASSPTWASRDNEQFF. Supplemented by reference TRBV7-3 and TRBJ2-1, the full variable domain reads GAGVSQTPSNKVTEKGKYVELRCDPISGHTALYWYRQSLGQGPEFLIYFQGTGAADDSGLPNDRFFAVRPEGSVSTLKIQRTERGDSAVYLCASSPTWASRDNEQFFGPGTRLTVL.

This clone was seen more than once but under ten times. Other DNA sequences in the sample encode the same CDR3. The rearrangement uses TRBV18 and TRBJ1-5, with TRBD1 matching 8 bases. J gave up 4 bases and V 6 bases, and 5 bases lay outside the gene matches. CDR3 length: 14 residues. CDR1 and CDR2 from the germline V gene are KGHSH and LQKENI. The CDR3 loop is CASSPGQGNQPQHF. The CDR3 DNA reads as TGTGCCAGCTCCCCTGGACAGGGTAATCAGCCCCAGCATTTT.

This clone was seen a few times. The chain recombines TRBV30 with TRBJ1-3; D is uncertain. The germline V gene has CDR1 GTSNPN and CDR2 SVGIG (reference sequence). The CDR3 consists of 14 residues. The V end lost 3 bases, the J end lost 1 base, and 10 bases lay between the germline ends. The CDR3 protein is CAWSPGFSGNTIYF. The CDR3 nucleotides are TGTGCCTGGAGCCCAGGATTTTCTGGAAACACCATATATTTT.

This clone occurred a few times. V gene TRBV7-9 combines with J gene TRBJ2-7; TRBD1 is a possible D gene (5 bases). Germline CDR1 is SEHNR and CDR2 is FQNEAQ (reference sequence). V lost 3 bases to trimming and J lost 5 bases, with 20 bases between them. The CDR3 runs 16 residues. CDR3: CASSFQPQGFLNEQYF. CDR3 coding DNA: TGTGCCAGCAGCTTTCAGCCCCAGGGATTCTTGAACGAGCAGTACTTC. Supplemented by reference TRBV7-9 and TRBJ2-7, the full variable domain reads DTGVSQNPRHKITKRGQNVTFRCDPISEHNRLYWYRQTLGQGPEFLTYFQNEAQLEKSRLLSDRFSAERPKGSFSTLEIQRTEQGDSAMYLCASSFQPQGFLNEQYFGPGTRLTVT.

This clone was counted between two and nine times. This chain connects TRBV30 to TRBJ2-1; TRBD2 might be the D (5 bases). CDR1 GTSNPN and CDR2 SVGIG come from the germline V gene (reference sequence). This CDR3 spans 13 amino acids. With 0 bases removed from V and 15 bases from J, the gap between germline ends came to 18 bases. The CDR3 spells CAWSVVAGNRGFF. In nucleotides, the CDR3 is TGTGCCTGGAGTGTTGTCGCCGGGAATAGAGGGTTCTTC.

V and J are TRBV18 and TRBJ1-1; D is ambiguous. The CDR3 has 13 residues. Germline V gene lookup returns CDR1 KGHSH and CDR2 LQKENI. Trimming left V 0 bases short and J 2 bases short, with 4 bases between. CDR3 nucleotides: TGTGCCAGCTCACCACCGTCTAACACTGAAGCTTTCTTT. The encoded protein is CASSPPSNTEAFF.

V gene TRBV9 combines with J gene TRBJ2-1; 11 nucleotides align to TRBD2. Trimming removed 4 bases from V and 4 bases from J; junction bases left unmatched: 10. Germline values: CDR1 SGDLS, CDR2 YYNGEE. The CDR3 length is 17 residues. The CDR3 DNA is TGTGCCAGCAGCCCTCGTGGCGGGACTAGCGGATACAATGAGCAGTTCTTC. Encoded protein: CASSPRGGTSGYNEQFF.

This clone was seen only a few times. The chain recombines TRBV5-1 with TRBJ2-7, with 10 bases fitting TRBD2. The CDR3 has 16 amino acids. Looked up from germline, CDR1 is SGHRS and CDR2 is YFSETQ. The junction had 9 bases not matched to a gene; V was cut back by 5 bases and J by 1 base. CDR3 sequence: CASSWASGSGSYEQYF. The CDR3 DNA is TGCGCCAGCAGTTGGGCTAGCGGGAGTGGGTCCTACGAGCAGTACTTC. The full variable domain, completed using reference TRBV5-1 and TRBJ2-7, is KAGVTQTPRYLIKTRGQQVTLSCSPISGHRSVSWYQQTPGQGLQFLFEYFSETQRNKGNFPGRFSGRQFSNSRSEMNVSTLELGDSALYLCASSWASGSGSYEQYFGPGTRLTVT.

This sequence joins TRBV11-2 and TRBJ2-1; TRBD1 matches 7 bases. Germline lookup yields CDR1 SGHAT and CDR2 FQNNGV. Trimming removed 7 bases from V and 0 bases from J; junction bases left unmatched: 3. There are 14 residues in the CDR3. CDR3 residues: CASTGTASYNEQFF. The DNA of the CDR3 is TGTGCCAGCACGGGGACAGCCTCCTACAATGAGCAGTTCTTC.

This clone came up a few times. V gene TRBV7-3 combines with J gene TRBJ2-1, with D perhaps TRBD2 (5 bases). The CDR3 totals 14 residues. Germline values: CDR1 SGHTA, CDR2 FQGTGA. V lost 2 bases and J 8 bases, leaving 13 bases between the germline ends. As DNA, the CDR3 is TGTGCCAGCAGCTTATCCCCTAGCCGATATGAGCAGTTCTTC. Its translation: CASSLSPSRYEQFF.

This clone occurred a few times. CDR3 coding DNA: TGTGCCACCATGACAGAAATGAACACTGAAGCTTTCTTT. It codes for CATMTEMNTEAFF. J is TRBJ1-1 and V is TRBV27, with D possibly matching TRBD1 (5 bases). Germline CDR1 and CDR2: MNHEY and SMNVEV (reference sequence). This CDR3 contains 13 residues. V lost 10 bases and J 0 bases, leaving 12 bases between the germline ends.

The chain joins TRBV5-1 to TRBJ2-7, with D possibly matching TRBD2 (6 bases). Between the trimmed V and J ends, which lost 0 bases and 7 bases, there was a span of 11 bases. The CDR3 sequence is 13 residues long. The germline gives CDR1 SGHRS, CDR2 YFSETQ. CDR3 protein: CASSLAWAGEQYF. The CDR3 DNA reads TGCGCCAGCAGCTTGGCCTGGGCGGGGGAGCAGTACTTC.

This rearrangement joins TRBV4-1 to TRBJ2-5, with unresolved D. The germline V gene encodes CDR1 MGHRA and CDR2 YSYEKL. Trimming removed 3 bases from V and 10 bases from J, with 9 bases in between. The CDR3 has 11 amino acids. The CDR3 nucleotides read TGCGCCAGCAGCCAGCAGGCGATCCAGTACTTC. This sequence encodes CASSQQAIQYF.

Only a few counts were recorded for this clone. The chain is built from TRBV2 and TRBJ1-1; D remains unclear. V was trimmed by 4 bases and J by 1 base, leaving 10 bases between them. CDR3 size: 14 residues. Per germline, CDR1 SNHLY and CDR2 FYNNEI. Here the CDR3 DNA reads TGTGCCAGCAGTGGCTGGCCGAAGAACACTGAAGCTTTCTTT. Amino acid sequence: CASSGWPKNTEAFF.

This clone was counted only a few times. The gene calls are TRBV21-1 and TRBJ2-7; the DNA was not compared with TRBD2, the D call given in the table. TRBV21-1 is noted as a pseudogene. The CDR3 is 14 residues long. CDR3 sequence: CASKSGGTLYEQYF. The CDR3 DNA follows: TGTGCCAGCAAGTCGGGGGGGACACTCTACGAGCAGTACTTC.

This clone occurred a few times. The CDR3 nucleotides are TGCGCCAGCAGCTTGGAGCCTTATCAGCCCCAGCATTTT. Residues: CASSLEPYQPQHF. The chain couples TRBV5-1 to TRBJ1-5; unclear D gene. This CDR3 comprises 13 residues. Trimming took off 0 bases at V and 5 bases at J, with 6 bases between the two ends. Looked up from germline, CDR1 is SGHRS and CDR2 is YFSETQ. The entire variable domain, with the rest obtained from reference TRBV5-1 and TRBJ1-5, is as follows: KAGVTQTPRYLIKTRGQQVTLSCSPISGHRSVSWYQQTPGQGLQFLFEYFSETQRNKGNFPGRFSGRQFSNSRSEMNVSTLELGDSALYLCASSLEPYQPQHFGDGTRLSIL.

The chain has TRBV11-2 and TRBJ2-5, with D hard to call. V lost 0 bases to trimming and J lost 2 bases, with 4 bases between them. Germline CDR1 and CDR2: SGHAT and FQNNGV. The CDR3 contains 13 residues. CDR3 amino acids: CASSLDFQETQYF. The CDR3 coding sequence is TGTGCCAGCAGCTTAGACTTTCAAGAGACCCAGTACTTC.

CDR3 residues: CASSILGQNTEAFF. The CDR3 nucleotides are TGTGCCAGCAGCATCCTGGGCCAGAACACTGAAGCTTTCTTT. This chain connects TRBV7-9 to TRBJ1-1; no clear D gene. Germline V gives CDR1 SEHNR, CDR2 FQNEAQ (reference sequence). V was clipped by 5 bases and J by 1 base, with 11 bases between them. CDR3 length: 14 amino acids.

This chain joins TRBV4-1 and TRBJ2-2; the match to TRBD1 covers 8 bases. The CDR3 is made up of 16 amino acids. Germline V CDR1 and CDR2: MGHRA, YSYEKL. V gave up 5 bases and J gave up 0 bases; unmatched junction bases: 5. CDR3: CASSKGQGPNTGELFF. CDR3 in DNA: TGCGCCAGCAGCAAAGGACAGGGCCCGAACACCGGGGAGCTGTTTTTT.

This clone has more than one count but fewer than ten. V is TRBV28 and J is TRBJ2-1, with 10 bases identical to TRBD1. The CDR3 sequence is 15 residues long. The germline CDR1 and CDR2 sequences are MDHEN and SYDVKM. V lost 6 bases and J lost 3; bases outside the gene matches: 5. CDR3 protein: CASRLGQGNYNEQFF. The CDR3 nucleotides are TGTGCCAGCAGACTGGGACAGGGGAACTACAATGAGCAGTTCTTC.

This sequence joins TRBV30 and TRBJ2-3; 8 nucleotides align to TRBD1. CDR3 size: 13 residues. In germline, CDR1 is GTSNPN, CDR2 SVGIG (reference sequence). With V trimmed by 3 bases and J by 3 bases, 2 bases remained unmatched. The CDR3 reads CAWSRTGTDTQYF. DNA of the CDR3: TGTGCCTGGAGCAGGACAGGGACAGATACGCAGTATTTT.

The V and J genes are TRBV6-6 and TRBJ1-4, with TRBD1 matching over 8 bases. J lost 5 bases, V lost 4 bases, and 3 bases had no gene match. In germline, CDR1 is MNHNY, CDR2 SVGAGI (reference sequence). The CDR3 length is 14 residues. The CDR3 DNA reads as TGTGCCAGCAGTTTGCAGGGGGCGAATGAAAAACTGTTTTTT. Translation: CASSLQGANEKLFF.

The chain is built from TRBV28 and TRBJ2-5, with TRBD1 identical over 10 bases. Germline lookup yields CDR1 MDHEN and CDR2 SYDVKM. CDR3 length: 16 amino acids. J gave up 5 bases and V 4 bases, and 10 bases lay outside the gene matches. The CDR3 here is CASSYVRQGARETQYF. The CDR3 nucleotides are TGTGCCAGCAGTTATGTACGACAGGGGGCGCGGGAGACCCAGTACTTC.

This clone was seen only a few times. The J gene is TRBJ2-3, the V gene TRBV29-1; 8 nucleotides agree with TRBD2. The germline gives CDR1 SQVTM, CDR2 ANQGSEA. CDR3 size: 13 residues. The V and J ends lost 7 bases and 3 bases, in that order; junction bases with no gene match: 6. The CDR3 region is CSAISGITDTQYF. The CDR3 coding sequence is TGCAGCGCCATTAGCGGGATAACAGATACGCAGTATTTT.

This clone has only a few counts. The rearrangement links TRBV7-6 to TRBJ2-7; 7 positions agree with TRBD2. With 1 base clipped from V and 5 bases from J, the junction kept 17 bases outside the gene matches. CDR1 and CDR2 (germline): SGHVS, FNYEAQ. This CDR3 contains 18 residues. CDR3 DNA sequence: TGTGCCAGCAGCTTAGTCGGTCCTTCTAGCGGAGATCACCACGAGCAGTACTTC. Translated: CASSLVGPSSGDHHEQYF.

This clone showed up just a few times. This rearrangement joins TRBV4-1 to TRBJ2-7, with TRBD1 identical over 11 bases. This CDR3 region has 14 residues. V dropped 4 bases and J dropped 3; count of bases not matched to a gene: 2. Per the germline V gene, CDR1 is MGHRA and CDR2 is YSYEKL. In nucleotides, the CDR3 is TGCGCCAGCAGCCGAGGGACAGGGGGCTACGAGCAGTACTTC. This gives the protein CASSRGTGGYEQYF.